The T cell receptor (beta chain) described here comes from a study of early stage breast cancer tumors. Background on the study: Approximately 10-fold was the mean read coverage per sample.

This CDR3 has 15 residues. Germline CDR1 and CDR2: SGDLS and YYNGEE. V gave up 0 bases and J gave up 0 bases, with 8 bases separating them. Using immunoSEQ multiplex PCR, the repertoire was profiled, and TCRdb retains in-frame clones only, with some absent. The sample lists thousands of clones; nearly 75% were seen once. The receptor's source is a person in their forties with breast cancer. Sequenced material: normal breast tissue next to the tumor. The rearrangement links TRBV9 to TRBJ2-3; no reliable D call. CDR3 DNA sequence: TGTGCCAGCAGCGTAGCGGGTACTAGCACAGATACGCAGTATTTT. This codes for CASSVAGTSTDTQYF.